A selection of T cell receptor beta chains follows, all from one sample in a study of blood T cell repertoires in COVID-19. Using immunoSEQ multiplex PCR, the repertoire was profiled, and TCRdb retains in-frame clones only, with some absent. The top ten hold 8.4% of the sample, which has about 140,000 clones, around 81% seen once. The specimen was peripheral blood. The receptors stem from a woman aged 60-70 years with active or convalescent COVID-19. The CDR3 runs from the conserved cysteine through the conserved F or W. D genes are given only for firm matches. The listing skips clone size in some rows; elsewhere it reads once, few, many or a size class.

d_gene: TRBD1
v_gene: TRBV24-1
j_gene: TRBJ1-5
abundance: .
len: 16
CDR3nt: TGTGCCACCAGTGATTCCAGGGGGCAGTTGAATCAGCCCCAGCATTTT
CDR3aa: CATSDSRGQLNQPQHF

d_gene: .
v_gene: TRBV30
j_gene: TRBJ2-5
abundance: .
len: 14
CDR3nt: TGTGCCTGGAATTCCCTCCGGTCCCAAGAGACCCAGTACTTC
CDR3aa: CAWNSLRSQETQYF

d_gene: .
v_gene: TRBV7-9
j_gene: TRBJ1-4
abundance: once
len: 14
CDR3nt: TGTGCCAGCAGCTTACGGGGGGCGGATGAAAAACTGTTTTTT
CDR3aa: CASSLRGADEKLFF

d_gene: .
v_gene: TRBV7-2
j_gene: TRBJ2-6
abundance: .
len: 17
CDR3nt: TGTGCCAGCAGCTTAGTGGCGGACATATCTGGGGCCAACGTCCTGACTTTC
CDR3aa: CASSLVADISGANVLTF

d_gene: .
v_gene: TRBV6-4
j_gene: TRBJ2-2
abundance: once
len: 17
CDR3nt: TGTGCCAGCTCTAAATCAGCGGGCGGCGCGAACACCGGGGAGCTGTTTTTT
CDR3aa: CASSKSAGGANTGELFF

d_gene: TRBD2
v_gene: TRBV28
j_gene: TRBJ2-7
abundance: once
len: 14
CDR3nt: TGTGCCAGCAGTTTGGCGGGAGAGTCGGATGAGCAGTACTTC
CDR3aa: CASSLAGESDEQYF

d_gene: .
v_gene: TRBV5-3
j_gene: TRBJ2-3
abundance: few
len: 16
CDR3nt: TGTGCCAGAAGCTTGTGGCCTAGCGAAGGCACAGATACGCAGTATTTT
CDR3aa: CARSLWPSEGTDTQYF

d_gene: .
v_gene: TRBV6-2/TRBV6-3
j_gene: TRBJ2-3
abundance: .
len: 13
CDR3nt: TGTGCCAGCAGTTACGACTACACAGATACGCAGTATTTT
CDR3aa: CASSYDYTDTQYF

d_gene: TRBD2
v_gene: TRBV6-5
j_gene: TRBJ2-2
abundance: .
len: 15
CDR3nt: TGTGCCAGCAGTATACTAGCGGGGGGCACCGGGGAGCTGTTTTTT
CDR3aa: CASSILAGGTGELFF

d_gene: TRBD2
v_gene: TRBV3-1/TRBV3-2
j_gene: TRBJ2-5
abundance: .
len: 15
CDR3nt: TGTGCCAGCAGCCAAGTCCAAGCGGGGCGTGGGACCCAGTACTTC
CDR3aa: CASSQVQAGRGTQYF

d_gene: TRBD1
v_gene: TRBV30
j_gene: TRBJ2-7
abundance: .
len: 14
CDR3nt: TGTGCCTGGAGCCGGGACAGGGGCTCCTACGAGCAGTACTTC
CDR3aa: CAWSRDRGSYEQYF

d_gene: TRBD2
v_gene: TRBV6-5
j_gene: TRBJ2-3
abundance: .
len: 14
CDR3nt: TGTGCCAGCTTCGAAGCGGGGGGCACAGATACGCAGTATTTT
CDR3aa: CASFEAGGTDTQYF

d_gene: .
v_gene: TRBV6-5
j_gene: TRBJ2-3
abundance: .
len: 14
CDR3nt: TGTGCCAGCAGTTACGGGCTCATCACAGATACGCAGTATTTT
CDR3aa: CASSYGLITDTQYF

d_gene: TRBD2
v_gene: TRBV11-2
j_gene: TRBJ2-7
abundance: .
len: 16
CDR3nt: TGTGCCAGCAGCCAAGGGGTGACTAGCGGTATCTACGAGCAGTACTTC
CDR3aa: CASSQGVTSGIYEQYF

d_gene: .
v_gene: TRBV4-1
j_gene: TRBJ2-7
abundance: .
len: 15
CDR3nt: TGCGCCAGCAGCCAAGGTAATAGCGGATCCTACGAGCAGTACTTC
CDR3aa: CASSQGNSGSYEQYF

d_gene: .
v_gene: TRBV11-1
j_gene: TRBJ2-5
abundance: once
len: 13
CDR3nt: TGTGCCAGCAGCTTTGGCAGGGGAGAGACCCAGTACTTC
CDR3aa: CASSFGRGETQYF

d_gene: .
v_gene: TRBV11-2
j_gene: TRBJ1-6
abundance: .
len: 14
CDR3nt: TGTGCCAGCAGCTTTTCAGGGGATAATTCACCCCTCCACTTT
CDR3aa: CASSFSGDNSPLHF

d_gene: .
v_gene: TRBV5-1
j_gene: TRBJ1-5
abundance: .
len: 14
CDR3nt: TGCGCCAGCAGCCCGACAGGACCTAATCAGCCCCAGCATTTT
CDR3aa: CASSPTGPNQPQHF

d_gene: .
v_gene: TRBV28
j_gene: TRBJ1-2
abundance: once
len: 14
CDR3nt: TGTGCCAGCAGGCGAGGGGGGGATGCACCTGGCTACACCTTC
CDR3aa: CASRRGGDAPGYTF

d_gene: TRBD1
v_gene: TRBV7-8
j_gene: TRBJ1-6
abundance: .
len: 15
CDR3nt: TGTGCCAGCAGCTTAGCCGGGACAGGGACTTCACCCCTCCACTTT
CDR3aa: CASSLAGTGTSPLHF

d_gene: .
v_gene: TRBV2
j_gene: TRBJ1-1
abundance: .
len: 14
CDR3nt: TGTGCCAGCAGCCTGAGAGGAACGAACACTGAAGCTTTCTTT
CDR3aa: CASSLRGTNTEAFF

d_gene: .
v_gene: TRBV19
j_gene: TRBJ1-1
abundance: .
len: 14
CDR3nt: TGTGCCAGTACCCAGAGCGGCAGCTTCACTGAAGCTTTCTTT
CDR3aa: CASTQSGSFTEAFF